This T cell receptor (beta chain) derives from a study of long-term antiretroviral therapy in people with HIV. On the study more broadly: In the earliest collections, sampling predates the 2015 immediate-ART recommendation by about a decade.

Comment on this clone: The antigen is not known.

The immunoSEQ assay was v3.0, run at survey level. The protocol was immunoSEQ multiplex PCR, while the TCRdb copy is restricted to in-frame clones and leaves out a portion. The sample contains roughly 29,000 clones, less than 85% of which appear only once. Study-level findings and limits: Despite increasing after ART, diversity remained lower than that of transplant donor controls. Collection spanned 2004 to 2017; ART regimens may be less effective than current ones.

V was cut by 6 bases and J by 2 bases, with 19 bases left in between. CDR1 is SQVTM, CDR2 ANQGSEA, per germline. This CDR3 has 16 amino acids. The rearrangement uses TRBV29-1 and TRBJ2-2, with D perhaps TRBD2 (7 bases). This clonotype was obtained from a man aged 35 to 55 with HIV. The specimen comprised unsorted PBMCs, sampled 0.3 years after starting antiretroviral therapy. This CDR3 reads CSVGEGGLLNTGELFF. In DNA, the CDR3 is TGCAGCGTCGGGGAGGGGGGGCTCCTAAACACCGGGGAGCTGTTTTTT.